Each of the 28 T cell receptor beta chains below was sequenced from the same sample in a study of identical twins. Using its own MiXCR run on the 5' RACE reads, TCRdb lists one record per CDR3 protein. The repertoire includes about 530,000 distinct CDR3 sequences, roughly 15% of them detected once, and roughly 0.43% sits in the top ten. The same sample was also used in a study of yellow fever vaccine responses in identical twins.

The sample consisted of CD4+ T cells sorted from blood. Receptors were obtained from a woman younger than 35 in good health.

The chain links TRBV5-1 to TRBJ1-2; D may be TRBD1 (5 bases). The CDR3 extends over 15 amino acids. In germline, CDR1 is SGHRS, CDR2 YFSETQ. V lost 5 bases to trimming and J lost 2 bases, with 16 bases between them. CDR3 amino acids: CASSADEGRNYGYTF. The CDR3 region has the DNA TGCGCCAGCAGTGCGGATGAGGGGCGAAACTATGGCTACACCTTC. The full variable domain, rest sourced from reference TRBV5-1 and TRBJ1-2, is KAGVTQTPRYLIKTRGQQVTLSCSPISGHRSVSWYQQTPGQGLQFLFEYFSETQRNKGNFPGRFSGRQFSNSRSEMNVSTLELGDSALYLCASSADEGRNYGYTFGSGTRLTVV.

This chain connects TRBV20-1 to TRBJ2-3; 11 nucleotides align to TRBD2. Germline CDR1 and CDR2: DFQATT and SNEGSKA (reference sequence). The CDR3 spans 16 residues. Losses at the gene ends were 6 bases for V and 3 bases for J; bases not matched to a gene: 11. The CDR3 reads CSATPGTSGRTDTQYF. The DNA for the CDR3 is TGCAGTGCCACCCCCGGGACTAGCGGACGGACAGATACGCAGTATTTT.

The count of this clonotype is one. The chain couples TRBV5-1 to TRBJ1-1; possible D gene TRBD1, 5 bases. V dropped 6 bases and J dropped 5 bases, with 14 bases sitting between them. Germline V CDR1 and CDR2: SGHRS, YFSETQ. CDR3 length equals 13 residues. DNA of the CDR3: TGCGCCAGCAAGGGGACTCCGGGTACTGAAGCTTTCTTT. Its translation is CASKGTPGTEAFF.

The chain is built from TRBV28 and TRBJ2-5, with 10 bases aligning to TRBD2. The CDR3 covers 16 residues. V lost 5 bases, J lost 4 bases, and 10 bases stayed unmatched. Germline V CDR1 and CDR2: MDHEN, SYDVKM. The CDR3 reads CASSNRLAGDTETQYF. The CDR3 DNA follows: TGTGCCAGCAGTAACCGACTAGCGGGCGATACAGAGACCCAGTACTTC.

In this sample, this clonotype turned up a few times. The chain links TRBV20-1 to TRBJ1-3; D call uncertain. The CDR3 is made up of 13 amino acids. The V gene lost 4 bases and the J gene lost 4 bases, with 11 bases spanning the gap. The germline gives CDR1 DFQATT, CDR2 SNEGSKA (reference sequence). CDR3 sequence: CSANVQRGNTIYF. The CDR3 bases are TGCAGTGCTAATGTGCAGAGAGGAAACACCATATATTTT.

This clonotype was observed a few times. The chain links TRBV6-5 to TRBJ1-1; D may be TRBD1 (5 bases). V was pared by 0 bases and J by 5 bases, with 10 bases between. From germline, CDR1 is MNHEY and CDR2 SVGAGI. The CDR3 consists of 14 residues. The CDR3 nucleotides read TGTGCCAGCAGTTACTCGGCAGGGTGGACTGAAGCTTTCTTT. Translated: CASSYSAGWTEAFF.

The genes are TRBV24-1 and TRBJ2-1; 11 nucleotides line up with TRBD2. V was clipped by 6 bases and J by 4 bases; unmatched bases: 7. Looked up from germline, CDR1 is KGHDR and CDR2 is SFDVKD. The length of the CDR3 is 16 residues. CDR3 region: CATSSPTSGNYNEQFF. The DNA of the CDR3 is TGTGCCACCAGTTCGCCGACTAGCGGGAATTACAATGAGCAGTTCTTC.

This chain connects TRBV20-1 to TRBJ2-3, with a weak D call TRBD2 (6 bases). This CDR3 is 15 amino acids long. CDR1 is DFQATT, CDR2 SNEGSKA, per germline (reference sequence). V was cut by 6 bases and J by 3 bases, with 19 bases left in between. CDR3 nucleotides: TGCAGTGCAACCCGGACCGGGACTCAAACAGATACGCAGTATTTT. Translating gives CSATRTGTQTDTQYF.

In its sample, this clonotype was seen once. One junction end does not reproduce the germline sequence, and a read error may be involved. The chain carries TRBV20-1 and TRBJ2-5; D possibly uses TRBD1 or TRBD2 (6 bases each). Germline loops: CDR1 DFQATT, CDR2 SNEGSKA (reference sequence). This CDR3 has 16 residues. The CDR3 protein is CCARDVAGQPQETQYF. The CDR3 nucleotides read TGCTGTGCTAGAGATGTGGCGGGACAACCCCAAGAGACCCAGTACTTC.

This chain joins TRBV11-1 and TRBJ1-3, with D maybe TRBD1 (6 bases). The V end lost 5 bases, the J end lost 0 bases, and 20 bases lay between the germline ends. The germline V gene has CDR1 SGHAT and CDR2 FQDESV (reference sequence). The CDR3 is 18 residues long. The CDR3 region is CASSPSGTLKSSGNTIYF. The CDR3, as DNA: TGTGCCAGCAGCCCAAGCGGGACACTCAAGAGCTCTGGAAACACCATATATTTT.

This clonotype has more than one count but fewer than ten. The chain is built from TRBV6-1 and TRBJ2-3; a possible D gene is TRBD1 (5 bases). Germline V lookup: CDR1 MNHNS, CDR2 SASEGT. The CDR3 is 15 residues long. V was shortened by 5 bases and J by 4 bases, with 16 bases between the two germline ends. This CDR3 reads CASSRFLAGSDTQYF. The CDR3 DNA reads TGTGCCAGCAGTCGGTTTCTGGCAGGGTCAGATACGCAGTATTTT.

This clonotype was seen only a few times. The genes are TRBV10-3 and TRBJ1-2, with a weak D call TRBD1 (6 bases). V lost 10 bases to trimming and J lost 6 bases, with 18 bases between them. This CDR3 comprises 13 residues. Germline CDR1 and CDR2: ENHRY and SYGVKD. The DNA for the CDR3 is TGTGCCAGTCACGGATCAGGGGCAGATGGCTACACCTTC. Its protein is CASHGSGADGYTF.

This clonotype was observed at least ten times. The genes are TRBV7-9 and TRBJ2-7; D gene uncertain. This CDR3 contains 13 residues. V lost 5 bases to trimming and J lost 3 bases, with 11 bases between them. Germline CDR1 is SEHNR and CDR2 is FQNEAQ (reference sequence). DNA for the CDR3: TGTGCCAGCAGCAAGCCTGAATTCTACGAGCAGTACTTC. This gives the protein CASSKPEFYEQYF.

DNA of the CDR3: TGTGCCAGCAGCCCAGGACTAGCGGGATTATTAGATACGCAGTATTTT. As protein: CASSPGLAGLLDTQYF. The chain couples TRBV13 to TRBJ2-3, with 12 bases identical to TRBD2. Germline V gene sequence: CDR1 PRHDT, CDR2 FYEKMQ (reference sequence). The trim removed 5 bases at V and 5 bases at J, leaving 8 bases unmatched. This CDR3 spans 16 amino acids.

The chain has TRBV28 and TRBJ2-6; D perhaps matches TRBD2 (5 bases). The V and J ends lost 1 base and 5 bases respectively, with 12 bases between them. CDR1 is MDHEN, CDR2 SYDVKM, per germline. CDR3 length equals 16 residues. Here the CDR3 reads CASSLFRGDRANVLTF. CDR3 sequence (DNA): TGTGCCAGCAGTTTATTCCGGGGTGACAGGGCCAACGTCCTGACTTTC.

This clonotype was counted only a few times. The chain has TRBV7-9 and TRBJ2-1; possibly TRBD2 for D (7 bases). V shed 5 bases and J shed 7 bases, with 18 bases lying between them. Germline V lookup: CDR1 SEHNR, CDR2 FQNEAQ (reference sequence). This CDR3 has 15 residues. The CDR3: CASSPPGGLGNEQFF. The CDR3, as DNA: TGTGCCAGCAGCCCACCCGGGGGGCTGGGGAATGAGCAGTTCTTC.

The CDR3 coding sequence is TGTGCCAGCAGCCAAACAGGGGGCGGAGAGACCCAGTACTTC. As protein: CASSQTGGGETQYF. The chain carries TRBV4-2 and TRBJ2-5; 9 bases match TRBD1. This CDR3 spans 14 amino acids. Germline-derived CDR1 and CDR2 are LGHNA and YNFKEQ. J was trimmed by 4 bases and V by 2 bases; bases with no gene match: 2.

In this sample, this clonotype turned up many times. This chain links TRBV6-2 or TRBV6-3 with TRBJ2-2, with 11 nucleotides matching TRBD2. Germline V lookup: CDR1 MNHEY, CDR2 SVGEGT. The CDR3 is 17 residues long. Trimming took 1 base from V and 1 from J; bases not matched to a gene: 2. CDR3 coding DNA: TGTGCCAGCAGTTACTTGACTAGCGGGAAGAACACCGGGGAGCTGTTTTTT. Residues: CASSYLTSGKNTGELFF.

This clonotype was counted only a few times. This sequence joins TRBV7-3 and TRBJ2-7; 7 bases are a match to TRBD2. The CDR3 spans 13 residues. V shed 8 bases, J shed 4 bases, and the junction held 8 bases outside the gene matches. Germline V lookup: CDR1 SGHTA, CDR2 FQGTGA. CDR3 DNA sequence: TGTGCCAGCTCAGCGGGACGGGAATACGAGCAGTACTTC. It codes for CASSAGREYEQYF.

The chain employs TRBV6-5 and TRBJ1-4; no clear D. Germline loops: CDR1 MNHEY, CDR2 SVGAGI. This CDR3 has 15 residues. V was shortened by 3 bases and J by 8 bases, with 16 bases between the two germline ends. Here the CDR3 DNA reads TGTGCCAGCAGTTATATGGCCGACACCCGCGAAAAACTGTTTTTT. Amino acids: CASSYMADTREKLFF.

The rearrangement uses TRBV2 and TRBJ2-2; weak D call: TRBD2 (5 bases). V was trimmed by 4 bases and J by 5 bases, leaving 11 bases between them. The CDR3 is 14 residues long. From germline, CDR1 is SNHLY and CDR2 FYNNEI. CDR3 nucleotide sequence: TGTGCCAGCAGTGGGGCCCCGGGAACCGGGGAGCTGTTTTTT. Translation gives CASSGAPGTGELFF.

The table lists this clonotype with a few counts. The V call is TRBV20-1, the J call TRBJ2-1; D unclear. V lost 6 bases and J 1 base, leaving 16 bases between the germline ends. The CDR3 is 15 residues long. The germline V gene has CDR1 DFQATT and CDR2 SNEGSKA (reference sequence). CDR3 DNA sequence: TGCAGTGCCTCGACACGGGTTGGTTCCTACAATGAGCAGTTCTTC. This codes for CSASTRVGSYNEQFF.

This chain uses TRBV12-3 or TRBV12-4 with TRBJ2-1; TRBD1 agrees at 8 bases. After removal of 4 bases from V and 7 bases from J, the junction contained 6 bases not matched to a gene. The CDR3 spans 14 residues. CDR3 nucleotides: TGTGCCAGCAGTTCCACCGGGACAGGTAATGAGCAGTTCTTC. Its translation: CASSSTGTGNEQFF.

This sequence joins TRBV20-1 and TRBJ2-2, with TRBD1 as a possible D gene (6 bases). The CDR3 contains 16 residues. Trimming took off 0 bases at V and 1 base at J, with 12 bases between the two ends. Germline CDR1 is DFQATT and CDR2 is SNEGSKA (reference sequence). This CDR3 is CSARDSGRGNTGELFF. CDR3 nucleotide sequence: TGCAGTGCTAGAGATTCGGGCAGGGGGAACACCGGGGAGCTGTTTTTT.

This sequence joins TRBV12-3 or TRBV12-4 and TRBJ2-1, with a weak D call TRBD2 (7 bases). The CDR3 spans 11 residues. V lost 6 bases to trimming and J lost 12 bases, with 12 bases between them. The CDR3 reads CASRGGGGQFF. CDR3 nucleotides: TGTGCCAGCAGGGGGGGCGGGGGGCAGTTCTTC.

The J gene is TRBJ2-7, the V gene TRBV6-2 or TRBV6-3; TRBD2 matches at 7 bases. CDR1 and CDR2 (germline): MNHEY, SVGEGT. This CDR3 has 15 amino acids. The V segment lost 6 bases and the J segment 5 bases; nucleotides outside the gene matches: 13. The CDR3 region has the DNA TGTGCCAGCAGCGCCGCCGGGGGGATGAGGAACGAGCAGTACTTC. Its translation: CASSAAGGMRNEQYF.

V usage is TRBV11-2 and J usage is TRBJ2-3, with 15 bases lining up with TRBD2. The V segment lost 4 bases and the J segment 4 bases; nucleotides outside the gene matches: 0. Germline values: CDR1 SGHAT, CDR2 FQNNGV. CDR3 length: 15 amino acids. The CDR3, as DNA: TGTGCCAGCAGCTGGACTAGCGGGGGGGCAGATACGCAGTATTTT. Its translation: CASSWTSGGADTQYF. Looking up the rest from reference TRBV11-2 and TRBJ2-3 gives the full variable domain: EAGVAQSPRYKIIEKRQSVAFWCNPISGHATLYWYQQILGQGPKLLIQFQNNGVVDDSQLPKDRFSAERLKGVDSTLKIQPAKLEDSAVYLCASSWTSGGADTQYFGPGTRLTVL.

This chain links TRBV7-3 with TRBJ2-3; either TRBD1 or TRBD2 may fit D (5 bases each). The CDR3 sequence is 15 residues long. Germline CDR1 is SGHTA and CDR2 is FQGTGA. Trimming pared 5 bases from V and 1 base from J, leaving 13 bases between. Here the CDR3 reads CASSRGPTGTDTQYF. The DNA for the CDR3 is TGTGCCAGCAGCAGGGGACCGACGGGCACAGATACGCAGTATTTT.